A single sample is the source of the 13 T cell receptor beta chains below, sequenced in a study of blood T cell repertoires in COVID-19 (dated by TCRdb to 2020 to 2022). The library was generated by the immunoSEQ multiplex PCR assay. TCRdb took over this immuneACCESS table, retaining in-frame rearrangements with V and J assigned. Such tables are incomplete; in checked studies, under half of the missing clones stem from an unresolved V gene, and the remainder is unexplained. The sample table shows about 670,000 clones, and 70% to 90% are seen once. The ten largest make up roughly 0.26% of the sample. The sequenced sample was peripheral blood. All receptors derive from a woman younger than 30 with acute or convalescent COVID-19.

The V gene is TRBV6-1, the J gene TRBJ2-1; TRBD2 is a possible D gene (7 bases). The length of the CDR3 is 16 residues. CDR1 and CDR2 from the germline V gene are MNHNS and SASEGT. V lost 3 bases and J lost 3, with 15 bases in between. The CDR3 is CASSDRGGGDYNEQFF. Here the CDR3 DNA reads TGTGCCAGCAGTGATAGGGGGGGAGGGGACTACAATGAGCAGTTCTTC.

About this clone: Being one base from a much bigger clone, this may be a read error. Other DNA sequences in the same sample also yield this CDR3. This rearrangement joins TRBV9 to TRBJ2-3, with TRBD2 matching over 11 bases. Germline loops: CDR1 SGDLS, CDR2 YYNGEE. V was clipped by 3 bases and J by 1 base; unmatched bases: 1. The CDR3 has 15 residues. The CDR3 DNA sequence: TGTGCCAGCAGCGAGACTAGCGGGGGCACAGATACGCAGTATTTT. The encoded protein is CASSETSGGTDTQYF. The complete variable domain, with remaining parts taken from reference TRBV9 and TRBJ2-3, reads DSGVTQTPKHLITATGQRVTLRCSPRSGDLSVYWYQQSLDQGLQFLIQYYNGEERAKGNILERFSAQQFPDLHSELNLSSLELGDSALYFCASSETSGGTDTQYFGPGTRLTVL.

V and J are TRBV9 and TRBJ1-1; a possible D gene is TRBD1 (6 bases). The germline gives CDR1 SGDLS, CDR2 YYNGEE. The V end lost 0 bases, the J end lost 5 bases, and 17 bases lay between the germline ends. There are 16 residues in the CDR3. As DNA, the CDR3 is TGTGCCAGCAGCGTAGATCCCGGGGCAGGGGCGACTGAAGCTTTCTTT. Residues: CASSVDPGAGATEAFF.

The chain recombines TRBV19 with TRBJ2-2, with TRBD2 as a possible D gene (6 bases). Germline CDR1 reads LNHDA; CDR2 reads SQIVND (reference sequence). CDR3 length equals 12 residues. The ends were cut back, 8 bases at V and 8 bases at J, with 12 bases in the middle. CDR3 DNA sequence: TGTGCCAGTCAGACTAGTTTTGGGGAGCTGTTTTTT. It is translated as CASQTSFGELFF.

The chain has TRBV28 and TRBJ1-1; D is undetermined. CDR1 is MDHEN and CDR2 is SYDVKM in the germline V gene. V shed 4 bases and J shed 7 bases, with 19 bases lying between them. The CDR3 has 15 amino acids. CDR3 amino acids: CASSSGFEGWGEAFF. The CDR3 bases are TGTGCCAGCAGTTCAGGTTTCGAGGGTTGGGGTGAAGCTTTCTTT.

The rearrangement uses TRBV12-5 and TRBJ1-6; the match to TRBD1 covers 8 bases. Per germline, CDR1 LGHNT and CDR2 FRNRAP. The junction had 6 bases not matched to a gene; V was cut back by 1 base and J by 7 bases. CDR3 length: 16 residues. As DNA, the CDR3 is TGTGCTAGTGGTTTGGCCGTGGGACAGGTAAATTCACCCCTCCACTTT. It specifies CASGLAVGQVNSPLHF.

This clone showed up just once. V and J are TRBV12-3 or TRBV12-4 and TRBJ1-2; D not certain. The CDR3 spans 13 residues. Trimming stripped 6 bases from V and 7 bases from J, with 15 bases between. As DNA, the CDR3 is TGTGCCAGCAGCGTAGAAGCGGGGAGTGGCTACACCTTC. Encoded protein: CASSVEAGSGYTF.

This clone was seen a handful of times. This sample includes further DNA sequences coding for the same CDR3. The chain employs TRBV11-2 and TRBJ2-5, with 7 bases lining up with TRBD2. Germline lookup yields CDR1 SGHAT and CDR2 FQNNGV. This CDR3 comprises 14 residues. With 3 bases clipped from V and 2 bases from J, the junction kept 3 bases outside the gene matches. CDR3 in DNA: TGTGCCAGCAGCTTTGGGAGGGGACAAGAGACCCAGTACTTC. Translation gives CASSFGRGQETQYF. The variable domain in full, completed from reference TRBV11-2 and TRBJ2-5, reads EAGVAQSPRYKIIEKRQSVAFWCNPISGHATLYWYQQILGQGPKLLIQFQNNGVVDDSQLPKDRFSAERLKGVDSTLKIQPAKLEDSAVYLCASSFGRGQETQYFGPGTRLLVL.

Of note for this clone: The same CDR3 arises from other DNA sequences in this sample as well. The J gene is TRBJ1-1, the V gene TRBV6-5; no reliable D call. Trimming took off 4 bases at V and 0 bases at J, with 6 bases between the two ends. The CDR3 covers 13 residues. Germline-derived CDR1 and CDR2 are MNHEY and SVGAGI. The CDR3 reads CASSFRVNTEAFF. The DNA for the CDR3 is TGTGCCAGCAGTTTCCGGGTGAACACTGAAGCTTTCTTT.

The chain employs TRBV25-1 and TRBJ1-2; possible D gene TRBD1, 6 bases. Trimming shortened V by 7 bases and J by 6 bases, and 15 bases separated the two germline ends. The CDR3 length is 13 residues. Germline values: CDR1 MGHDK, CDR2 SYGVNS. In DNA, the CDR3 is TGTGCCAGCACTAGGGGGGGGTTTGATGGCTACACCTTC. Translating it yields CASTRGGFDGYTF.

This clone was counted once. This chain joins TRBV9 and TRBJ2-1; D gene unclear. Germline CDR1 is SGDLS and CDR2 is YYNGEE. Trimming took 3 bases from V and 8 from J, leaving 12 bases between them. The CDR3 is 13 residues long. CDR3 nucleotides: TGTGCCAGCAGCGCGTCTGATCGGGATGAGCAGTTCTTC. Translation: CASSASDRDEQFF.

V usage is TRBV7-9 and J usage is TRBJ1-4, with 8 bases fitting TRBD1. The CDR3 has 15 amino acids. Germline CDR1 reads SEHNR; CDR2 reads FQNEAQ (reference sequence). V trimming: 4 bases; J trimming: 6 bases; junction bases outside the gene matches: 7. In DNA, the CDR3 is TGTGCCAGCAGCTACCCAGCGGACAGGGATGAAAAACTGTTTTTT. It specifies CASSYPADRDEKLFF.

This chain joins TRBV19 and TRBJ1-1; D is unclear. This CDR3 is 13 amino acids long. CDR1 is LNHDA, CDR2 SQIVND, per germline (reference sequence). V lost 7 bases to trimming and J lost 1 base, with 10 bases between them. CDR3: CASTTRTNTEAFF. CDR3 nucleotide sequence: TGTGCCAGTACTACTCGTACGAACACTGAAGCTTTCTTT.